This T cell receptor beta chain was identified during a study of blood T cells in healthy people across ages. Next came a second PCR, run for roughly 6 to 11 cycles, which used a sample-barcoded 5' primer along with a J-beta primer mix. TCRdb ran MiXCR on the 5' RACE reads and lists one entry per CDR3 protein. The table shows fewer than 1.5 million distinct CDR3 sequences, with roughly 40% occurring only once. About this clonotype: Its specificity is unknown.

Notes on the study in general: Estimates of diversity drawn from one million T cells were considered underestimates.

The V end lost 5 bases, the J end lost 9 bases, and 17 bases lay between the germline ends. The CDR3 runs 13 residues. The donors, all healthy, were Caucasians living in Russia, aged roughly 6 to 100. This rearrangement joins TRBV12-3 or TRBV12-4 to TRBJ2-7; TRBD2 is a possible D gene (5 bases). This TCR was sampled from a young woman in good health. Sequencing was done on a sample of blood. As DNA, the CDR3 is TGTGCCAGCAGTGGAGAGGTCGGAGGCGGGCAGTACTTC. This sequence encodes CASSGEVGGGQYF.